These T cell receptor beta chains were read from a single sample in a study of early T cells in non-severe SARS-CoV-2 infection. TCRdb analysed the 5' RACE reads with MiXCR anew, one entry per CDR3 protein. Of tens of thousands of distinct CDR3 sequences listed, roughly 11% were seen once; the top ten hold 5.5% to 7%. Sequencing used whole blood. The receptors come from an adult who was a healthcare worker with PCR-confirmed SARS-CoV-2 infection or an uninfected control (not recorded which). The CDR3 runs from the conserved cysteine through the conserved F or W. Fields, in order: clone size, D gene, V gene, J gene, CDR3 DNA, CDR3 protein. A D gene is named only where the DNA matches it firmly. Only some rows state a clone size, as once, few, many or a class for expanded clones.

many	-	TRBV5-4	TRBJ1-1	TGTGCCAGCAGCGCCCTACGTCCGGGGAACACTGAAGCTTTCTTT	CASSALRPGNTEAFF
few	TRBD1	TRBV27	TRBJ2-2	TGTGCCAGCCGACGGGACAGAGTCACCGGGGAGCTGTTTTTT	CASRRDRVTGELFF
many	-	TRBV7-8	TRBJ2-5	TGTGCCAGCAGCTCACAAGGAGTAAAAGAGACCCAGTACTTC	CASSSQGVKETQYF
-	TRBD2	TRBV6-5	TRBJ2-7	TGTGCCAGCAGTTACTTACGGGGGGAATACGAGCAGTACTTC	CASSYLRGEYEQYF
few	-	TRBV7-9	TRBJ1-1	TGTGCCAGCAGCTTGGAGAACACTGAAGCTTTCTTT	CASSLENTEAFF
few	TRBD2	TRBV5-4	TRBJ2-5	TGTGCCAGCAGGACTAGCGCGAAGGGAGAGACCCAGTACTTC	CASRTSAKGETQYF
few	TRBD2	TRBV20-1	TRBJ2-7	TGCAGTGCTACAACTAGCGGGAGAAGCCACGAGCAGTACTTC	CSATTSGRSHEQYF
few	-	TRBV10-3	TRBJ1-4	TGTGCCATCAGTGAGAGGCAGGAAAAACTGTTTTTT	CAISERQEKLFF
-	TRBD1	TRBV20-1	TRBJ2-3	TGCAGTGCTAGATCCAGGGGGCTCACAGATACGCAGTATTTT	CSARSRGLTDTQYF
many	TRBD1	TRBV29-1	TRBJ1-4	TGCAGCGTTCGTACAGGGGGGTCGACTAATGAAAAACTGTTTTTT	CSVRTGGSTNEKLFF
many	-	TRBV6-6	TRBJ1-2	TGTGCCAGCAATAACCTACGTGGGGCCCGCTACACCTTC	CASNNLRGARYTF
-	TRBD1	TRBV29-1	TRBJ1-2	TGCAGCGGGAAGACAGGGGGTAGCTATGGCTACACCTTC	CSGKTGGSYGYTF
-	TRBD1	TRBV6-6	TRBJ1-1	TGTGCCAGCAGTTACCTGACAGGGCGGCCTGAAGCTTTCTTT	CASSYLTGRPEAFF
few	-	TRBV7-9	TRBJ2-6	TGTGCCAGCAGCCTCAGACAGTCTGGGGCCAACGTCCTGACTTTC	CASSLRQSGANVLTF
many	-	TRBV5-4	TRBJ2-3	TGTGCCAGCAGCTTGGTAGCCGGGTTAAGAGATACGCAGTATTTT	CASSLVAGLRDTQYF
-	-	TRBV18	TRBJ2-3	TGTGCCAGCTCACCACGGCGGAGCACAGATACGCAGTATTTT	CASSPRRSTDTQYF
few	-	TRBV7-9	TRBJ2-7	TGTGCCAGCAGCTTAGTCGGCGGTCCCTACGAGCAGTACTTC	CASSLVGGPYEQYF
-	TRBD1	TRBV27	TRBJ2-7	TGTGCCAGCAGTTTCCGAGGGGGCTTAAAGTACGAGCAGTACTTC	CASSFRGGLKYEQYF
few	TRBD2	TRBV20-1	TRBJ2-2	TGCAGTGCTGGACTAGCACCGAACACCGGGGAGCTGTTTTTT	CSAGLAPNTGELFF
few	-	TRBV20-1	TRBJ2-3	TGCAGTGCTAGAGTGGGCCTCCCAGATACGCAGTATTTT	CSARVGLPDTQYF
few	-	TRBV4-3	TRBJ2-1	TGCGCCAGCAGCCGAGCCAGGTACAATGAGCAGTTCTTC	CASSRARYNEQFF
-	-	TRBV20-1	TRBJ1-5	TGCAGTGCTACTGGACGGAACAAATACAATCAGCCCCAGCATTTT	CSATGRNKYNQPQHF
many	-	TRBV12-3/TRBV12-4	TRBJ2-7	TGTGCCAGCAGACCGGACAGCTGGAGCTCCTACGAGCAGTACTTC	CASRPDSWSSYEQYF
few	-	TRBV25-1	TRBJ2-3	TGTGCCAGCAGTGATGTCAAGGCCCCCGCGCAGTATTTT	CASSDVKAPAQYF
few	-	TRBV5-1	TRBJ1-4	TGCGCCAGCACCTTAACGGGCAGCGAGAATGAAAAACTGTTTTTT	CASTLTGSENEKLFF
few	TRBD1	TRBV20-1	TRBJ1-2	TGCAGTGCTAGAATGGACAGGTATTATGGCTACACCTTC	CSARMDRYYGYTF
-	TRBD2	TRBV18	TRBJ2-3	TGTGCCAGCTCACCAGGTGAACTAGCGGGAACAGATACGCAGTATTTT	CASSPGELAGTDTQYF
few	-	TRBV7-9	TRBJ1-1	TGTGCCAGCAGCTTCGGGGGTGCTGAAGCTTTCTTT	CASSFGGAEAFF
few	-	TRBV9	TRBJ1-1	TGTGCCAGCAGCGTAGGGAAGGGGCCCACTGAAGCTTTCTTT	CASSVGKGPTEAFF
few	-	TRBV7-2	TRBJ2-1	TGTGCCAGCAGCTTATATGGGGTTGCGGGCCCCTACAATGAGCAGTTCTTC	CASSLYGVAGPYNEQFF
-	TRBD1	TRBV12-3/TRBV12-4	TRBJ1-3	TGTGCCAGCAGTTTGGAACCGGGACAGGGAGTGGACACCATATATTTT	CASSLEPGQGVDTIYF
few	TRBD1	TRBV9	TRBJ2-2	TGTGCCAGCAGCCCGCGAGGGACAGTTAACACCGGGGAGCTGTTTTTT	CASSPRGTVNTGELFF
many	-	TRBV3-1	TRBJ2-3	TGTGCCAGCAGCCATGAGCGGGCCACAGATACGCAGTATTTT	CASSHERATDTQYF
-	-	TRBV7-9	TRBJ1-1	TGTGCCAGCAGCTTCGGTGGGGATCCTAGATATGCTTTCTTT	CASSFGGDPRYAFF
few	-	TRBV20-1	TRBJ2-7	TGCAGTGCTAGGGTAGGGGCGTACGAGCAGTACTTC	CSARVGAYEQYF
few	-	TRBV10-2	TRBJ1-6	TGCGCCAGCGTTATGGCGGCTTGGGATTCACCCCTCCACTTT	CASVMAAWDSPLHF
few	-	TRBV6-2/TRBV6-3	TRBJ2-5	TGTGCCAGCAGCCGGGACACCAAAGAGACCCAGTACTTC	CASSRDTKETQYF
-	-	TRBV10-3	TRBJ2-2	TGTGCCATCAGTGACGCTAGATACGGGGAGCTGTTTTTT	CAISDARYGELFF
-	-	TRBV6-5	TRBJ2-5	TGTGCCAGCAGGCCCAGGGACATCCAAGAGACCCAGTACTTC	CASRPRDIQETQYF
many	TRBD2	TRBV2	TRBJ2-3	TGTGCCACCGAGGAAGCTAGCGGGAGGGAATCCACAGATACGCAGTATTTT	CATEEASGRESTDTQYF
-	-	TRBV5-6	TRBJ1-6	TGTGCCAGCAGCTTGCTGAGCTCCTATAATTCACCCCTCCACTTT	CASSLLSSYNSPLHF
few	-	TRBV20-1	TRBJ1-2	TGCAGTGCCACCAAAACAGAATCATATGGCTACACCTTC	CSATKTESYGYTF
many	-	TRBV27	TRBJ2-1	TGTGCCAGCAGTATTCGCGGGACTGGCTGGGATGAGCAGTTCTTC	CASSIRGTGWDEQFF
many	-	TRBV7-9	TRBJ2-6	TGTGCCAGCAGCTTAGTGTGGCAGGCAAGCTCTGGGGCCAACGTCCTGACTTTC	CASSLVWQASSGANVLTF